This record concerns one TCR beta chain sequence. The CDR3 is made up of 16 amino acids. Trimming at V came to 0 bases and at J to 5 bases, leaving 7 bases not matched to a gene. Germline V gene data show CDR1 as SGHKS and CDR2 as YYEKEE (reference sequence). These data originate in a study of blood T cell repertoires in COVID-19. Some clones are missing from TCRdb's copy, which holds only in-frame ones; the method was immunoSEQ multiplex PCR. The sample holds about 85,000 clones, about 90% seen once. The V call is TRBV5-5, the J call TRBJ2-7, with 11 bases lining up with TRBD2. The sequenced sample was peripheral blood. The TCR was taken from a woman aged 80 or older with acute or convalescent COVID-19. CDR3 sequence (DNA): TGTGCCAGCAGCTTGGCCACTAGCGGGGGTCTCCACGAGCAGTACTTC. Translation gives CASSLATSGGLHEQYF.